This note documents a single T cell receptor beta chain sequence. What it recognizes is unknown. The data were obtained in a study of shared clonotypes between healthy human individuals. Study outcomes and limitations: Among donors, sharing of clonotypes was expected to be affected by sequencing depth. Unshared clonotypes carried lower generation probabilities than those common to all four donors.

Using immunoSEQ multiplex PCR, the repertoire was profiled, and TCRdb retains in-frame clones only, with some absent. This sample carries around 1.4 million clones, 98% of them seen once, and the ten largest clones take around 0.33%. Trimming pared 7 bases from V and 6 bases from J, leaving 17 bases between. The germline V gene encodes CDR1 SGHRS and CDR2 YFSETQ. The CDR3 totals 14 residues. V gene TRBV5-1 combines with J gene TRBJ2-1; no firm D call. The sample was naive CD4+ T cells sorted from blood. Noted subset: CD45RA+ positively selected. The sequence was obtained from a man aged 25-45 years in good health. CDR3: CASAFQTSTNEQFF. The CDR3 region has the DNA TGCGCCAGCGCATTTCAGACGTCGACCAATGAGCAGTTCTTC. Full variable domain (rest looked up from reference TRBV5-1 and TRBJ2-1): KAGVTQTPRYLIKTRGQQVTLSCSPISGHRSVSWYQQTPGQGLQFLFEYFSETQRNKGNFPGRFSGRQFSNSRSEMNVSTLELGDSALYLCASAFQTSTNEQFFGPGTRLTVL.